These T cell receptor beta chains were read from a single sample in a study of cytotoxic CD8 clonotypes in ibrutinib-treated CLL. Clones were sequenced by immunoSEQ multiplex PCR, and TCRdb holds only the in-frame ones, with some missing. This table holds roughly 200,000 clones, approximately 75% found once. Sequenced material: PBMCs, taken after 12 months of ibrutinib treatment. These receptor sequences come from a human donor with chronic lymphocytic leukemia. CDR3s include the opening cysteine and the closing phenylalanine or tryptophan. D genes are given only for firm matches. Clone size appears in some rows only: once, few, many, or a class for an expanded clone.

>TRBD1|TRBV25-1|TRBJ2-7|NA
TGTGCCAGCAGTGAATGGGAGGGACAGGGGGCCTACGAGCAGTACTTC
CASSEWEGQGAYEQYF
>NA|TRBV30|TRBJ1-5|NA
TGTGCCTGGTCCCACAGGGCAGGCAATCAGCCCCAGCATTTT
CAWSHRAGNQPQHF
>NA|TRBV5-1|TRBJ2-3|NA
TGCGCCAGCAGCTGGGGCGCTAGCGCAAACACAGATACGCAGTATTTT
CASSWGASANTDTQYF
>NA|TRBV9|TRBJ2-1|NA
TGTGCCAGCAGCGTGGACGGGGCCTCCTACAATGAGCAGTTCTTC
CASSVDGASYNEQFF
>NA|TRBV19|TRBJ2-5|NA
TGTGCCAGTAGTAATTGGCTTGGTAAGGGCCCTCAAGAGACCCAGTACTTC
CASSNWLGKGPQETQYF
>NA|TRBV19|TRBJ1-2|NA
TGTGCCAGTAAGGCCCTGGGGGAAGCTAACTATGGCTACACCTTC
CASKALGEANYGYTF
>TRBD1|TRBV25-1|TRBJ2-2|many
TGTGCCAGCAGTGAACGACAGGGGAAGGTTACCGGGGAGCTGTTTTTT
CASSERQGKVTGELFF
>NA|TRBV2|TRBJ2-3|NA
TGTGCCAGCAGTACGGACGACTCCGACCTTTTTGATACGCAGTATTTT
CASSTDDSDLFDTQYF
>NA|TRBV11-2|TRBJ1-4|NA
TGTGCCAGCAACTCTGGGGACGAAAAACTGTTTTTT
CASNSGDEKLFF
>TRBD2|TRBV14|TRBJ2-1|NA
TGTGCCAGCAGCCAAGATTTGACTAGCGGTTACAATGAGCAGTTCTTC
CASSQDLTSGYNEQFF
>NA|TRBV25-1|TRBJ2-1|once
TGTGCCAGCTTCGATGGCTCCTACAATGAGCAGTTCTTC
CASFDGSYNEQFF
>NA|TRBV28|TRBJ1-1|NA
TGTGCCAGCAGTTTGGGGGACAAAAGTAGAGCTTTCTTT
CASSLGDKSRAFF
>NA|TRBV27|TRBJ2-7|NA
TGTGCCAGCAGTAACCCCGGAACGGTCTACGAGCAGTACTTC
CASSNPGTVYEQYF
>TRBD1|TRBV7-9|TRBJ2-1|NA
TGTGCCAGCAGCTTCACAGGGGCCGGTGCCTACAATGAGCAGTTCTTC
CASSFTGAGAYNEQFF
>TRBD1|TRBV5-1|TRBJ1-5|NA
TGCGCCAGCAGCACTGGACAGGGGAGTAATCAGCCCCAGCATTTT
CASSTGQGSNQPQHF
>NA|TRBV2|TRBJ2-3|NA
TGTGCCAGCAGCCCCGAGGATACGCAGTATTTT
CASSPEDTQYF
>NA|TRBV28|TRBJ2-7|NA
TGTGCCAGCAGTTTACATCTAGCGATCCTAACCTACGAGCAGTACTTC
CASSLHLAILTYEQYF
>TRBD2|TRBV5-1|TRBJ2-7|NA
TGCGCCAGCTCCAAAGTGTTGGGACTAGCGGACTACGAGCAGTACTTC
CASSKVLGLADYEQYF
>TRBD1|TRBV5-8|TRBJ1-2|NA
TGTGCCAGCAGGGGACAGGCCCTCTATTTTTCCTATGGCTACACCTTC
CASRGQALYFSYGYTF
>NA|TRBV9|TRBJ1-3|NA
TGTGCCAGCAGCGTAAAGGGCACCTCTGGAAACACCATATATTTT
CASSVKGTSGNTIYF
>NA|TRBV5-1|TRBJ2-6|NA
TGCGCCAGCAGCTTTCCGGGCTCTGGGGCCAACGTCCTGACTTTC
CASSFPGSGANVLTF
>TRBD2|TRBV7-2|TRBJ2-3|once
TGTGCCAGCAGCCGGACTAGCGGGGGAAGCACAGATACGCAGTATTTT
CASSRTSGGSTDTQYF
>TRBD2|TRBV18|TRBJ2-2|NA
TGTGCCAGCTCACCCATACTAGCGGGTGGGACGAACACCGGGGAGCTGTTTTTT
CASSPILAGGTNTGELFF
>NA|TRBV7-2|TRBJ2-5|once
TGTGCCAGCAGCTTAGGCCAACAAGAGACCCAGTACTTC
CASSLGQQETQYF
>NA|TRBV4-1|TRBJ1-2|NA
TGCGCCAGCAGCCCGGGGTACGGGCAGGATTATGGCTACACCTTC
CASSPGYGQDYGYTF
>TRBD1|TRBV27|TRBJ2-7|NA
TGTGCCAGCAGCTGGACAGGGGGCGAGCAGTACTTC
CASSWTGGEQYF
>NA|TRBV6-4|TRBJ2-1|NA
TGTGCCAGCACCGACCCTCCAAATGAGCAGTTCTTC
CASTDPPNEQFF
>NA|TRBV11-2|TRBJ1-2|NA
TGTGCCAGCAGCTTAGGAGGGGACTATGGCTACACCTTC
CASSLGGDYGYTF
>NA|TRBV2|TRBJ2-5|NA
TGTGCCAGCACCCCCCCAGGACGGGGACAAGAGACCCAGTACTTC
CASTPPGRGQETQYF
>NA|TRBV6-1|TRBJ1-2|NA
TGTGCCAGTAGTGGGTGGTTTAAAGGTACTAACTATGGCTACACCTTC
CASSGWFKGTNYGYTF
>TRBD1|TRBV27|TRBJ2-2|NA
TGTGCCAGCAGTCCAAGGACAGGGCGGAACACCGGGGAGCTGTTTTTT
CASSPRTGRNTGELFF
>TRBD1|TRBV7-9|TRBJ2-6|NA
TGTGCCAGCAGCAATACAGGGGGGAAATTATCTGGGGCCAACGTCCTGACTTTC
CASSNTGGKLSGANVLTF
>NA|TRBV18|TRBJ1-4|NA
TGTGCCAGCTCACCACAGGGGACACCTGGGGAAAAACTGTTTTTT
CASSPQGTPGEKLFF
>TRBD1|TRBV5-1|TRBJ2-1|NA
TGCGCCAGCAGCTTAGGAGCCGGGACAGGGGCTGGCAATGAGCAGTTCTTC
CASSLGAGTGAGNEQFF
>NA|TRBV9|TRBJ2-3|NA
TGTGCCAGCAGCGAGAGCAGGTATACAGATACGCAGTATTTT
CASSESRYTDTQYF
>NA|TRBV6-6|TRBJ1-2|NA
TGTGCCAGCAGTAACCCGTTACGGCATGGCTACACCTTC
CASSNPLRHGYTF
>NA|TRBV28|TRBJ2-7|NA
TGTGCCAGCAGTTTGGGGGCGGGAGCTGTCAACGAGCAGTACTTC
CASSLGAGAVNEQYF
>NA|TRBV7-9|TRBJ1-1|NA
TGTGCCAGCAGCGCCCGGGGGTGGAAGGGCGCTGAAGCTTTCTTT
CASSARGWKGAEAFF
>TRBD2|TRBV7-9|TRBJ2-1|NA
TGTGCCAGCAGCCCTTTAGCGGGAGGGGCCAGGGAGTTCTTC
CASSPLAGGAREFF
>NA|TRBV6-5|TRBJ1-3|NA
TGTGCCAGCAGTTCTACTGGAAACACCATATATTTT
CASSSTGNTIYF
>TRBD2|TRBV5-4|TRBJ2-1|NA
TGTGCCAGCAGGTTGTTCCTAGCGGGAGAGAATGAGCAGTTCTTC
CASRLFLAGENEQFF
>TRBD2|TRBV10-2|TRBJ2-1|NA
TGCGCCAGCAGTGAACTAGCGGGGGGGAGCTCCTACAATGAGCAGTTCTTC
CASSELAGGSSYNEQFF
>TRBD1|TRBV6-1|TRBJ1-2|NA
TGTGCCAGCAGTGAACAAGTCCGGGCCAGGGGGCATTACACCTTC
CASSEQVRARGHYTF
>NA|TRBV6-5|TRBJ2-3|NA
TGTGCCAGCAGTTACTCGACCGCAGGGCCGAGGGGACAGTATTTT
CASSYSTAGPRGQYF